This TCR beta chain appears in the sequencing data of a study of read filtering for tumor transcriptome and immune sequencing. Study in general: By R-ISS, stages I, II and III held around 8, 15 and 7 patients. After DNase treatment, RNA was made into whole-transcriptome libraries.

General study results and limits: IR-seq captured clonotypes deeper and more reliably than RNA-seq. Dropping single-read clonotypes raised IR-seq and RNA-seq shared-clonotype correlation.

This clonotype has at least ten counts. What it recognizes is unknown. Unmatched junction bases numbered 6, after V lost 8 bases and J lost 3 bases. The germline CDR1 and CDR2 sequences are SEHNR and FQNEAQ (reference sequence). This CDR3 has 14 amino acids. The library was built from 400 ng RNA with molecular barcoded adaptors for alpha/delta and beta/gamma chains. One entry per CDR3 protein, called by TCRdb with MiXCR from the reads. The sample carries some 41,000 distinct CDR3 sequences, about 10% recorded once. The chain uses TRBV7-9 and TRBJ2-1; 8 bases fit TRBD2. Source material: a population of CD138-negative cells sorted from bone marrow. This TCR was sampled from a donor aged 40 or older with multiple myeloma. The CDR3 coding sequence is TGTGCCAGCGGATCCGGGGGGGACTACAATGAGCAGTTCTTC. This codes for CASGSGGDYNEQFF.